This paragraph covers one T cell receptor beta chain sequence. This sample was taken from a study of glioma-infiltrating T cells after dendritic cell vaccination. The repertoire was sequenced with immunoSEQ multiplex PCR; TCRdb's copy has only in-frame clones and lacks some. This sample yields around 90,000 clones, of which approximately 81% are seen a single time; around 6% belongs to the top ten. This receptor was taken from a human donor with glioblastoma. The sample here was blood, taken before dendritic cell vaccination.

In nucleotides, the CDR3 is TGTGCCAGCAGCTGGGACAGGCTGAATGAAAAACTGTTTTTT. Translating it yields CASSWDRLNEKLFF. The V gene is TRBV5-4, the J gene TRBJ1-4; 8 nucleotides agree with TRBD1. CDR1 SGHNT and CDR2 YYREEE come from the germline V gene (reference sequence). Unmatched junction bases numbered 3, after V lost 3 bases and J lost 5 bases. This CDR3 region has 14 residues.